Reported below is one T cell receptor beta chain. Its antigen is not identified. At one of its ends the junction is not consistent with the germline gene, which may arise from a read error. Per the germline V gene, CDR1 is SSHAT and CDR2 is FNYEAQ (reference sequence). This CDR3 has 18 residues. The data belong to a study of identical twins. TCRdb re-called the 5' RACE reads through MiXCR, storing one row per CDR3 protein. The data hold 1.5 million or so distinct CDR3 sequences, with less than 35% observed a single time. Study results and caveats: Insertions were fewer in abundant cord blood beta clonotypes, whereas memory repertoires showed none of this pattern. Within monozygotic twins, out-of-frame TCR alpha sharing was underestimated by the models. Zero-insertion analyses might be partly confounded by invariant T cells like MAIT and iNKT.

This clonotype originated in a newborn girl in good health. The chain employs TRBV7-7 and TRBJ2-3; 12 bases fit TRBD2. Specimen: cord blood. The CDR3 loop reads CASSLGLAGITSTDTQYF. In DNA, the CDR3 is TGTGCTAGCAGCCTCGGACTAGCGGGAATTACTAGCACAGATACGCAGTATTTT. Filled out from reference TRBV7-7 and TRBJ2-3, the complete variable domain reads GAGVSQSPRYKVTKRGQDVTLRCDPISSHATLYWYQQALGQGPEFLTYFNYEAQPDKSGLPSDRFSAERPEGSISTLTIQRTEQRDSAMYRCASSLGLAGITSTDTQYFGPGTRLTVL.